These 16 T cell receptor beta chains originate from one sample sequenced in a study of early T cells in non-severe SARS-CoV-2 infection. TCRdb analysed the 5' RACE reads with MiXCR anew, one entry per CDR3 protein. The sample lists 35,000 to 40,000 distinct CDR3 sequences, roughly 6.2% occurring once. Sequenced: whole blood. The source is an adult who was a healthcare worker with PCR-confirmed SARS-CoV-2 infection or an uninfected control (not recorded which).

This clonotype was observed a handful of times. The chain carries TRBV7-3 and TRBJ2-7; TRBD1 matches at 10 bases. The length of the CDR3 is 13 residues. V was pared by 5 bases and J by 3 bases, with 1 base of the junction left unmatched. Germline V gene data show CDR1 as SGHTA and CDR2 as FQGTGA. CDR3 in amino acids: CASSRTGGYEQYF. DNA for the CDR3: TGTGCCAGCAGCCGGACAGGGGGCTACGAGCAGTACTTC.

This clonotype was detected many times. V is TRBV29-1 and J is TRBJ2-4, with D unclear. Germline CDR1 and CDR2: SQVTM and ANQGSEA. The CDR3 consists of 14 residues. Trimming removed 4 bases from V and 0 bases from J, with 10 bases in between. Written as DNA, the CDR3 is TGCAGCGTTGTCGGCGGCGTAGCCAAAAACATTCAGTACTTC. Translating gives CSVVGGVAKNIQYF.

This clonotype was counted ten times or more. The CDR3 reads CASSESPYTDTQYF. In DNA form, the CDR3 reads TGTGCCAGCAGTGAATCTCCGTACACAGATACGCAGTATTTT. The V call is TRBV25-1, the J call TRBJ2-3; no clear D. The CDR3 spans 14 residues. The germline V and J ends were trimmed by 1 base and 2 bases, with 7 bases remaining between them. Germline V lookup: CDR1 MGHDK, CDR2 SYGVNS.

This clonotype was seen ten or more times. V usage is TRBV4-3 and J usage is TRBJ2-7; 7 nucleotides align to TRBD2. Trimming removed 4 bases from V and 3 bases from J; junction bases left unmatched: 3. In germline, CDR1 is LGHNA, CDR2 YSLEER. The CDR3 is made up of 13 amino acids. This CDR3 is CASSPGGIYEQYF. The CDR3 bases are TGCGCCAGCAGCCCCGGGGGGATCTACGAGCAGTACTTC.

The CDR3, as DNA: TGTGCCAGCAGTTTAGGCCAGACGAGCACTAATTCACCCCTCCACTTT. It codes for CASSLGQTSTNSPLHF. The V and J genes are TRBV12-3 or TRBV12-4 and TRBJ1-6, with unresolved D. Trimming pared 1 base from V and 6 bases from J, leaving 13 bases between. This CDR3 region has 16 residues.

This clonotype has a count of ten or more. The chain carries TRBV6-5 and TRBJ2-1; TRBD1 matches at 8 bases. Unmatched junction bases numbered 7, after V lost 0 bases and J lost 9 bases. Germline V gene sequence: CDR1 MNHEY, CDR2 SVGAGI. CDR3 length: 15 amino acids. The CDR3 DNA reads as TGTGCCAGCAGTTACTCCGGACAGGGAAGGGGTGAGCAGTTCTTC. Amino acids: CASSYSGQGRGEQFF.

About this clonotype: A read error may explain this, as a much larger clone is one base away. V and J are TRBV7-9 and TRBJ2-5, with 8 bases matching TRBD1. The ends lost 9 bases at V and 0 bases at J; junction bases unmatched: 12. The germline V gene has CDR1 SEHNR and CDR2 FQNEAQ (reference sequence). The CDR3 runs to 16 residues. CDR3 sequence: CARSPGTGAYQETQYF. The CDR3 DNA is TGTGCCAGGAGCCCTGGGACAGGAGCGTACCAAGAGACCCAGTACTTC.

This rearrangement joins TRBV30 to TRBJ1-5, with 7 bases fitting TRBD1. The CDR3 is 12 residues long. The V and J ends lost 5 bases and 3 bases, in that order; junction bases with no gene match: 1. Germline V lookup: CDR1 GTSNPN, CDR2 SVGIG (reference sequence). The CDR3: CAWDRDNQPQHF. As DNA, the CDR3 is TGTGCCTGGGACAGGGACAATCAGCCCCAGCATTTT.

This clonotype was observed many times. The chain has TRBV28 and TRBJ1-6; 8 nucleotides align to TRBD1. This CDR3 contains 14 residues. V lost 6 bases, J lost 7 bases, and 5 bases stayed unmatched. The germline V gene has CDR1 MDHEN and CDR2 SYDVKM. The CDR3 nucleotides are TGTGCCAGCAGGGGGGGACAGGTGAATTCACCCCTCCACTTT. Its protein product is CASRGGQVNSPLHF.

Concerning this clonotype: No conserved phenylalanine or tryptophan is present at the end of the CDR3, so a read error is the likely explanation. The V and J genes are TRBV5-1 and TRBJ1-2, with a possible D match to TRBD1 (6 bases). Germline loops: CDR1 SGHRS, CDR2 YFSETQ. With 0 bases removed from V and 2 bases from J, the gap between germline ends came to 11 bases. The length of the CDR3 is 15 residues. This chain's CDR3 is CASSLGQAINYGYTS. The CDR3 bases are TGCGCCAGCAGCTTGGGACAGGCCATAAACTATGGCTACACCTCC.

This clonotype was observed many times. The CDR3 bases are TGTGCCAGCAGTTTACGGGATGAGACCCAGTACTTC. It codes for CASSLRDETQYF. The rearrangement joins TRBV28 to TRBJ2-5; D perhaps matches TRBD2 (5 bases). The germline V gene encodes CDR1 MDHEN and CDR2 SYDVKM. The CDR3 extends over 12 amino acids. V shed 2 bases and J shed 5 bases, with 6 bases lying between them.

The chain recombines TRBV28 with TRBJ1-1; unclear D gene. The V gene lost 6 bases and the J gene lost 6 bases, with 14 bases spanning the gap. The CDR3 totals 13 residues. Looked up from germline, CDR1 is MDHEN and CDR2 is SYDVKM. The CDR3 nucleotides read TGTGCCAGCAGCCCCACCTGGGGTTCTGAAGCTTTCTTT. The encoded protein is CASSPTWGSEAFF.

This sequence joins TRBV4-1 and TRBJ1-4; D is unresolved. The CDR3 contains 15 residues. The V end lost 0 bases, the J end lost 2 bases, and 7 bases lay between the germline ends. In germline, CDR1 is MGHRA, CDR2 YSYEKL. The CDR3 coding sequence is TGCGCCAGCAGCCAAGATCGGTACACTAATGAAAAACTGTTTTTT. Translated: CASSQDRYTNEKLFF.

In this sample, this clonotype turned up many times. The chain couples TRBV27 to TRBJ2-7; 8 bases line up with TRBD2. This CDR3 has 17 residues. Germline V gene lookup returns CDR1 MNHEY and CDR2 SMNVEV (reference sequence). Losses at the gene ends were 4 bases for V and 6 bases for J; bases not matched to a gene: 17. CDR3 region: CASSYRGAWRGAPEQYF. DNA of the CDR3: TGTGCCAGCAGTTATCGAGGCGCATGGCGGGGGGCACCCGAGCAGTACTTC.

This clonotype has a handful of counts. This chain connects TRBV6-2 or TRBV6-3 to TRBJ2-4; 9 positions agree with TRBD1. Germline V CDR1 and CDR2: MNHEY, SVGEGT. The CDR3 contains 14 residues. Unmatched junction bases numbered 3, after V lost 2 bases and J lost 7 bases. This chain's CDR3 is CASSYAGTGNIQYF. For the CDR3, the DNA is TGTGCCAGCAGTTACGCCGGGACAGGGAACATTCAGTACTTC.

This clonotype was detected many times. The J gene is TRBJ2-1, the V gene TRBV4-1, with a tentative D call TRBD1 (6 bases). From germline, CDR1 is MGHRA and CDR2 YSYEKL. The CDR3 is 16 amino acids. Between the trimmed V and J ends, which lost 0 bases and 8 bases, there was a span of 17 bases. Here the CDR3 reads CASSQDVDSSRDEQFF. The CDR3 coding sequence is TGCGCCAGCAGCCAAGATGTGGACAGCTCGCGCGATGAGCAGTTCTTC.